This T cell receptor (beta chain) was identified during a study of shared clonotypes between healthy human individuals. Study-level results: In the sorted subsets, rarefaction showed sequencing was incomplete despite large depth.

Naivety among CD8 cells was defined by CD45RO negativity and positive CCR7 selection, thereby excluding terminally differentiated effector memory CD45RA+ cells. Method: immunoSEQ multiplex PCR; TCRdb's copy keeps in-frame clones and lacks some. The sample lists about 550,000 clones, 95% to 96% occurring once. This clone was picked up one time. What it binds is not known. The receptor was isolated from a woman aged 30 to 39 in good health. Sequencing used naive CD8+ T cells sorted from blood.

Here the CDR3 reads CASSLSAGKTYEQYF. The CDR3 DNA reads TGTGCCAGCAGTTTATCTGCCGGGAAAACCTACGAGCAGTACTTC. V usage is TRBV27 and J usage is TRBJ2-7, with D possibly being TRBD2 (5 bases). The CDR3 length is 15 residues. Trimming removed 0 bases at V and 2 bases at J, with 11 bases between. In germline, CDR1 is MNHEY, CDR2 SMNVEV (reference sequence).